The sequence of this TCR beta chain was determined in a study of a mutant IDH1 vaccine in newly diagnosed glioma. Study in general: The treated group averaged approximately 42 years old and was around 62% male, about 38% female.

Note on this clone: Its specificity is not known.

Method: immunoSEQ multiplex PCR; TCRdb's copy keeps in-frame clones and lacks some. In the table there are almost 85,000 clones, approximately 85% of which are singletons. The CDR3 spans 13 residues. CDR1 and CDR2 (germline): MNHNS, SASEGT. V was cut by 11 bases and J by 5 bases, with 18 bases left in between. As for time point: week 23, last vaccination. Every single dose of the vaccine, 300 ug of mutant IDH1 20-mer peptide, came with topical imiquimod. The chain employs TRBV6-1 and TRBJ1-1, with D possibly matching TRBD1 (5 bases). This specimen consisted of PBMCs, obtained from a glioma patient whose treatment included an IDH1 peptide vaccine. The receptor's source is a man aged 25 to 45 with glioma. Some clones in this sample may be carry-over from other donors' samples. The CDR3 nucleotides read TGTGCCGCCGGGGGGGACCTCAGGACTGAAGCTTTCTTT. Protein: CAAGGDLRTEAFF.